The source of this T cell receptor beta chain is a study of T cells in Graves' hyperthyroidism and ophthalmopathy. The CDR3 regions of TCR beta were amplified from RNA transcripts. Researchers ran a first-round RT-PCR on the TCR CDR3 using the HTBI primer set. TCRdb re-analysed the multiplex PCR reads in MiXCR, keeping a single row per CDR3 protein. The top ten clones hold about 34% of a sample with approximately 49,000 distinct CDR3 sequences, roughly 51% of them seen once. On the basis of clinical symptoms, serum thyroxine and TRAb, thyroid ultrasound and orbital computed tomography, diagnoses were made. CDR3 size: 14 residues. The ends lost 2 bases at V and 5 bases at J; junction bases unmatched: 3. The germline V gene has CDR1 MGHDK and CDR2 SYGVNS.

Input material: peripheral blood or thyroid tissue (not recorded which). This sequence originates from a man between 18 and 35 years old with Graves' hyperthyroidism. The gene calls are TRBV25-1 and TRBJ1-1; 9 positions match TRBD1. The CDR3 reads CASSETGGITEAFF. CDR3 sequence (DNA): TGTGCCAGCAGTGAAACAGGGGGCATAACTGAAGCTTTCTTT.